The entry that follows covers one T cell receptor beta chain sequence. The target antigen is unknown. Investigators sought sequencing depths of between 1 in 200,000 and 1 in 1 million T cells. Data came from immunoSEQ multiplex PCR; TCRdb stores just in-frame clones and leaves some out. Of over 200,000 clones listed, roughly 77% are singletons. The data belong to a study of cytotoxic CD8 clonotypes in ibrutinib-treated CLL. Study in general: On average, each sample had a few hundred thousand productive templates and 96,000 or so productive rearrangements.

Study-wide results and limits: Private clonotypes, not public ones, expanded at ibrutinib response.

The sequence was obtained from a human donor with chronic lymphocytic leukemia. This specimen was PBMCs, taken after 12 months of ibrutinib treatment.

CDR3 sequence: CASSLGVNQPQHF. Here the CDR3 DNA reads TGTGCCAGCAGCTTAGGGGTTAATCAGCCCCAGCATTTT. V is TRBV7-2 and J is TRBJ1-5; D gene uncertain. Deletions cut 1 base from V and 4 bases from J, with 5 bases between. Germline CDR1 SGHTA, CDR2 FQGNSA. The CDR3 loop spans 13 amino acids. The full variable domain, rest sourced from reference TRBV7-2 and TRBJ1-5, is GAGVSQSPSNKVTEKGKDVELRCDPISGHTALYWYRQSLGQGLEFLIYFQGNSAPDKSGLPSDRFSAERTGGSVSTLTIQRTQQEDSAVYLCASSLGVNQPQHFGDGTRLSIL.